This T cell receptor beta chain was found in a study of early T cells in non-severe SARS-CoV-2 infection. Study summary: Chains stayed unpaired after sequencing of bulk RNA from unsorted whole blood. Findings and limits, study-wide: Anti-spike CD8 responses were favored by VDJdb matching, which missed private and CD4 specificities.

Attachment of unique molecular identifiers was made to individual cDNA molecules. TCRdb reprocessed the 5' RACE reads via MiXCR and lists one record per CDR3 protein. The sample lists tens of thousands of distinct CDR3 sequences; around 14% were seen once. Per the germline V gene, CDR1 is MNHEY and CDR2 is SMNVEV (reference sequence). Trimming removed 6 bases at V and 0 bases at J, with 12 bases between. This CDR3 comprises 14 residues. This clonotype came up many times. The antigen is undetermined. The TCR comes from an adult who was a healthcare worker with PCR-confirmed SARS-CoV-2 infection or an uninfected control (not recorded which). Source material: whole blood. The chain has TRBV27 and TRBJ2-7, with TRBD1 as a possible D gene (6 bases). In DNA, the CDR3 is TGTGCCAGCAGCGAAGACAGGAACTCCTACGAGCAGTACTTC. This sequence encodes CASSEDRNSYEQYF.